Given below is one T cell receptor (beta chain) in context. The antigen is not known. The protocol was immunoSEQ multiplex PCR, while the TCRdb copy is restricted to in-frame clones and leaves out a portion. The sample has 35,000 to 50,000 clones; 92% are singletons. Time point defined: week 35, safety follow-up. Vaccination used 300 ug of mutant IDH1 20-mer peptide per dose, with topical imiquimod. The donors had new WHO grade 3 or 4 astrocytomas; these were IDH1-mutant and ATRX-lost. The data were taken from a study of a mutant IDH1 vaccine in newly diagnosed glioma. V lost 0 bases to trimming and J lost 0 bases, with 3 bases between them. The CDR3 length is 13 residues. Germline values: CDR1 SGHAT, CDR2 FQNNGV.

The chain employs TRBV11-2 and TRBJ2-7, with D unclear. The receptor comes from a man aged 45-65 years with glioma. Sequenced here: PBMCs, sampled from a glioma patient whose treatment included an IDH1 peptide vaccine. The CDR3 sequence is CASSLDSSYEQYF. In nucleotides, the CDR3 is TGTGCCAGCAGCTTAGACAGCTCCTACGAGCAGTACTTC. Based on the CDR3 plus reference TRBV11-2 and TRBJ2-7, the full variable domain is EAGVAQSPRYKIIEKRQSVAFWCNPISGHATLYWYQQILGQGPKLLIQFQNNGVVDDSQLPKDRFSAERLKGVDSTLKIQPAKLEDSAVYLCASSLDSSYEQYFGPGTRLTVT.